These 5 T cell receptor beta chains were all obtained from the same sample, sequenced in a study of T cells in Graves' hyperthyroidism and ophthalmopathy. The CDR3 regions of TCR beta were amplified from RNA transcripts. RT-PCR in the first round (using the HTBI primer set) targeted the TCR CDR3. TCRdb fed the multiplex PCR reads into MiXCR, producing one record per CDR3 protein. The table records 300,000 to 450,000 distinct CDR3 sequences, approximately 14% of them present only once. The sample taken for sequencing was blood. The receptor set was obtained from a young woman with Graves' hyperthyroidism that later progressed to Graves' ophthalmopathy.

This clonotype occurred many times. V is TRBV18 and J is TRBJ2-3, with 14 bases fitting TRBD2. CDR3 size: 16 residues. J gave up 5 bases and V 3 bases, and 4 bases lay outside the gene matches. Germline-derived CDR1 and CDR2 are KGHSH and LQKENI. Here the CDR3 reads CASSPGTSGRGDTQYF. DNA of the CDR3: TGTGCCAGCTCACCTGGGACTAGCGGGAGAGGAGATACGCAGTATTTT.

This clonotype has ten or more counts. The CDR3 DNA reads TGTGCCAGCAGTTTGCCGGGACTAGCGGGAGGTAATGAGCAGTTCTTC. It is translated as CASSLPGLAGGNEQFF. The rearrangement uses TRBV27 and TRBJ2-1; 15 bases align to TRBD2. Germline V lookup: CDR1 MNHEY, CDR2 SMNVEV (reference sequence). The J segment lost 7 bases and the V segment lost 3 bases, leaving 4 bases of the junction unmatched. This CDR3 is 16 amino acids long.

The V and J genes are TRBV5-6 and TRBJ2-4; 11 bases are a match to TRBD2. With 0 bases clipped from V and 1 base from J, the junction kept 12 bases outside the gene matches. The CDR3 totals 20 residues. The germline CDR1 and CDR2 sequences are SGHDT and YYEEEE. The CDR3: CASSLAGLAGGPWAKNIQYF. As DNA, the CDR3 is TGTGCCAGCAGCTTGGCCGGGCTAGCGGGAGGCCCATGGGCCAAAAACATTCAGTACTTC.

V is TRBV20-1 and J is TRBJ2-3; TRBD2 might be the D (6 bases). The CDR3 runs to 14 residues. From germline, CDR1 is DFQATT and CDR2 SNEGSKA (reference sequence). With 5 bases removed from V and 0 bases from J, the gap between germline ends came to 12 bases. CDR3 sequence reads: CSARDGSSTDTQYF. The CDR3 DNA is TGCAGTGCTCGGGACGGGAGTAGCACAGATACGCAGTATTTT.

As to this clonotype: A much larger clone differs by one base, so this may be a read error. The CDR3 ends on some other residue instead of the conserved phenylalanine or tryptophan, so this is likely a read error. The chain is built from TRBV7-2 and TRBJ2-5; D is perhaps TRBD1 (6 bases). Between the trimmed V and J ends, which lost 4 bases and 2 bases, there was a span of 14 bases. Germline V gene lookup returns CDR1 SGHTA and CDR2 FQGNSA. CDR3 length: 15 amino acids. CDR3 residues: CASSWLQGNQETQYL. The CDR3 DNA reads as TGTGCCAGCAGCTGGTTGCAGGGGAATCAAGAGACCCAGTACCTC.